The entry below describes one T cell receptor (beta chain). Its antigen remains unidentified. As originally analysed: A productive frequency of 2.59 x 10-5 was the lowest detectable. Method: immunoSEQ multiplex PCR; TCRdb's copy keeps in-frame clones and lacks some. The V and J calls and clone size come from that table; D and trimming were worked out from the DNA. This table has around 35,000 clones, around nine tenths appearing once. This sample stems from a study of STAT5B mutations in CD4+ large granular lymphocyte leukemia. Study conclusions and caveats: Main leukemic clonotypes were patient-specific, but roughly 23% appeared at low frequency elsewhere.

CDR1 and CDR2 from the germline V gene are LGHNA and YSLEER. Trimming removed 4 bases from V and 6 bases from J, with 18 bases in between. The CDR3 sequence is 16 residues long. The chain couples TRBV4-3 to TRBJ1-4; D is unclear. The origin of this receptor is a human donor in good health. The sequencing input was CD4+ T cells from blood buffy coats. CDR3 in amino acids: CASSLEPGVGDEKLFF. DNA of the CDR3: TGCGCCAGCAGCCTCGAACCCGGGGTAGGAGATGAAAAACTGTTTTTT.